The TCR beta chain described here comes from a study of blood T cell repertoires in COVID-19. Study-wide background: COVID-19 samples, acute and convalescent, were from the United States, Italy and Spain. PBMCs, B-cell-depleted T cells, or T cells were the source of the cDNA or gDNA that made up the material.

Per the authors' pipeline: Estimation of nucleated cell counts relied on the amplification of reference gene primers. Sequencing was performed with immunoSEQ multiplex PCR; in TCRdb, only in-frame clones are kept and a portion is missing. V and J calls and clone size follow that table, whereas D and trimming were derived from the DNA. The sample consists of approximately 240,000 clones, around 82% of them appearing once. The CDR3 is 13 residues long. The V gene's germline CDR1 is MNHEY and CDR2 SVGAGI. V was trimmed by 0 bases and J by 6 bases, leaving 9 bases between them. Sequenced input: peripheral blood. The clonotype comes from a woman aged 80 or older with active or convalescent COVID-19. The chain carries TRBV6-5 and TRBJ2-7; no clear D gene. The DNA for the CDR3 is TGTGCCAGCAGTTACTCGTACACCACCGAGCAGTACTTC. Amino acid sequence: CASSYSYTTEQYF.